This T cell receptor (beta chain) appears in the sequencing data of a study of a mutant IDH1 vaccine in newly diagnosed glioma. Study as a whole: Vaccine dosing followed radiotherapy by 4-6 weeks, or accompanied temozolomide cycles. General study results and limits: Patients showed vaccine-induced immune responses at a rate of 90% to 95%.

Time point given: week 11, during vaccination. Vaccine doses each comprised 300 ug of mutant IDH1 20-mer peptide, with topical imiquimod. This clone was seen a single time. Its antigen remains unknown. Assay: immunoSEQ multiplex PCR; the TCRdb copy retains only in-frame clones and omits some. Among over 55,000 clones listed, 84% were seen once. Trimming shortened V by 3 bases and J by 8 bases, and 7 bases separated the two germline ends. Germline assignment: CDR1 SGHAT and CDR2 FQNNGV. CDR3 size: 12 residues. This receptor was obtained from a man aged 25 to 45 with glioma. Specimen: PBMCs, collected from a glioma patient whose treatment included an IDH1 peptide vaccine. This sequence joins TRBV11-2 and TRBJ1-4; no clear D gene. Written as DNA, the CDR3 is TGTGCCAGCAGCTTCGCCGACGAAAAACTGTTTTTT. Protein product: CASSFADEKLFF.